Listed below are T cell receptor beta chains from one sample, sequenced in a study of blood T cell repertoires in COVID-19. Assay: immunoSEQ multiplex PCR; the TCRdb copy retains only in-frame clones and omits some. The table lists about 190,000 clones, around 80% of them singletons. Sequenced: peripheral blood. Every receptor here comes from a woman of 80 years or more with active or convalescent COVID-19. Each CDR3 is given with its conserved first and last residue. Each record gives: V gene, D gene, clone size, J gene, CDR3 protein, CDR3 DNA. D genes are given only for firm matches. Size tells how often a clone was seen (once, few, many) or the class of an expanded clone, and some rows leave it out.

V: TRBV5-5; D: NA; size: NA; J: TRBJ2-2; CDR3: CASSSEPYGSLAGELFF; DNA: TGTGCCAGCAGCTCGGAACCGTATGGGAGCCTCGCCGGGGAGCTGTTTTTT
V: TRBV10-3; D: NA; size: NA; J: TRBJ2-2; CDR3: CAIRRGLTNTGELFF; DNA: TGTGCCATCAGACGGGGGTTAACGAACACCGGGGAGCTGTTTTTT
V: TRBV18; D: NA; size: NA; J: TRBJ2-3; CDR3: CASSQVEAYGTDTQYF; DNA: TGTGCCAGCTCCCAGGTAGAAGCATATGGCACAGATACGCAGTATTTT
V: TRBV20-1; D: NA; size: NA; J: TRBJ1-1; CDR3: CSASYVNTEAFF; DNA: TGCAGTGCTAGTTATGTGAACACTGAAGCTTTCTTT
V: TRBV3-1/TRBV3-2; D: NA; size: once; J: TRBJ2-5; CDR3: CASSSSGATGVTQYF; DNA: TGTGCCAGCAGCTCCAGCGGCGCGACCGGGGTGACCCAGTACTTC
V: TRBV6-6; D: NA; size: NA; J: TRBJ2-1; CDR3: CASSHAVNEQFF; DNA: TGTGCCAGCAGCCACGCGGTGAATGAGCAGTTCTTC
V: TRBV3-1/TRBV3-2; D: TRBD1; size: NA; J: TRBJ1-5; CDR3: CASSQGTVGQPQHF; DNA: TGTGCCAGCAGCCAGGGGACAGTGGGGCAGCCCCAGCATTTT
V: TRBV12-3/TRBV12-4; D: NA; size: few; J: TRBJ2-3; CDR3: CASSQATDTQYF; DNA: TGTGCCAGCAGTCAGGCCACAGATACGCAGTATTTT
V: TRBV6-2/TRBV6-3; D: TRBD1; size: NA; J: TRBJ2-7; CDR3: CASSTRTGGFYEQYF; DNA: TGTGCCAGCAGTACCCGGACAGGGGGCTTTTACGAGCAGTACTTC
V: TRBV6-5; D: NA; size: once; J: TRBJ2-7; CDR3: CASSLIESSYEQYF; DNA: TGTGCCAGCAGTTTGATTGAGAGCTCCTACGAGCAGTACTTC
V: TRBV18; D: TRBD1; size: once; J: TRBJ1-2; CDR3: CASSPTTGTDYGYTF; DNA: TGTGCCAGCTCACCAACGACCGGGACAGATTATGGCTACACCTTC
V: TRBV9; D: NA; size: NA; J: TRBJ2-7; CDR3: CASSGGTWRGTYEQYF; DNA: TGTGCCAGCAGTGGGGGAACGTGGCGGGGAACCTACGAGCAGTACTTC
V: TRBV7-6; D: TRBD2; size: NA; J: TRBJ2-5; CDR3: CASSRPGGETQYF; DNA: TGTGCCAGCAGCCGGCCGGGGGGAGAGACCCAGTACTTC
V: TRBV5-5; D: NA; size: NA; J: TRBJ1-1; CDR3: CASRPGRGVSSTEAFF; DNA: TGTGCCAGCAGGCCGGGCAGGGGCGTCAGTAGCACTGAAGCTTTCTTT
V: TRBV28; D: NA; size: NA; J: TRBJ2-7; CDR3: CASSSEGRANSYEQYF; DNA: TGTGCCAGCAGCTCAGAAGGCAGGGCGAACTCCTACGAGCAGTACTTC
V: TRBV2; D: TRBD1; size: NA; J: TRBJ1-1; CDR3: CASSPTGGFTEAFF; DNA: TGTGCCAGCAGCCCGACAGGGGGCTTCACTGAAGCTTTCTTT
V: TRBV7-9; D: NA; size: NA; J: TRBJ2-1; CDR3: CASSLERARAEFF; DNA: TGTGCCAGCAGCTTAGAGCGGGCCAGGGCTGAGTTCTTC
V: TRBV11-2; D: TRBD1; size: NA; J: TRBJ2-3; CDR3: CASRDRDRVYTQYF; DNA: TGTGCCAGCAGAGATCGGGACAGGGTTTATACGCAGTATTTT
V: TRBV9; D: NA; size: few; J: TRBJ1-5; CDR3: CASSVLTGCLSNQPQHF; DNA: TGTGCCAGCAGCGTATTAACAGGGTGTTTGAGCAATCAGCCCCAGCATTTT
V: TRBV19; D: NA; size: NA; J: TRBJ2-3; CDR3: CASSVRGMADTQYF; DNA: TGTGCCAGTAGTGTGAGGGGGATGGCAGATACGCAGTATTTT
V: TRBV24-1; D: TRBD1; size: NA; J: TRBJ2-2; CDR3: CATSDPGQGITGELFF; DNA: TGTGCCACCAGTGATCCCGGACAGGGTATTACCGGGGAGCTGTTTTTT
V: TRBV28; D: NA; size: few; J: TRBJ1-1; CDR3: CASSKDRFWDTEAFF; DNA: TGTGCCAGCAGTAAAGACAGGTTCTGGGACACTGAAGCTTTCTTT
V: TRBV7-2; D: NA; size: NA; J: TRBJ2-7; CDR3: CASSLERRPLPLSYEQYF; DNA: TGTGCCAGCAGCTTAGAGCGACGGCCGTTGCCTCTCTCCTACGAGCAGTACTTC
V: TRBV27; D: NA; size: NA; J: TRBJ2-7; CDR3: CASSRTLGSEQYF; DNA: TGTGCCAGCAGCCGGACTTTGGGGTCCGAGCAGTACTTC
V: TRBV9; D: NA; size: NA; J: TRBJ1-6; CDR3: CASSVGDGRAGENSPLHF; DNA: TGTGCCAGCAGCGTAGGTGACGGGAGGGCCGGGGAAAATTCACCCCTCCACTTT
V: TRBV19; D: TRBD1; size: NA; J: TRBJ1-6; CDR3: CASSIGTGGSPLHF; DNA: TGTGCCAGTAGTATAGGGACAGGGGGTTCACCCCTCCACTTT
V: TRBV9; D: TRBD2; size: NA; J: TRBJ2-3; CDR3: CASSFAGGQDTQYF; DNA: TGTGCCAGCAGCTTCGCGGGGGGCCAAGATACGCAGTATTTT
V: TRBV10-3; D: TRBD2; size: NA; J: TRBJ2-7; CDR3: CAISGGIIYSNEQYF; DNA: TGTGCCATTTCGGGGGGGATAATCTATTCCAACGAGCAGTACTTC
V: TRBV14; D: TRBD1; size: NA; J: TRBJ1-2; CDR3: CASSLGTGGFYGYTF; DNA: TGTGCCAGCAGCCTCGGGACAGGGGGCTTCTATGGCTACACCTTC
V: TRBV28; D: NA; size: NA; J: TRBJ1-2; CDR3: CASSLVVTDRDTF; DNA: TGTGCCAGCAGTTTAGTCGTGACAGATAGAGACACCTTC
V: TRBV19; D: NA; size: NA; J: TRBJ1-1; CDR3: CASSIMQGATEAFF; DNA: TGTGCCAGTAGTATCATGCAGGGCGCCACTGAAGCTTTCTTT
V: TRBV2; D: NA; size: NA; J: TRBJ2-7; CDR3: CASSVRPSYEQYF; DNA: TGTGCCAGCAGTGTCAGGCCCTCCTACGAGCAGTACTTC
V: TRBV19; D: NA; size: NA; J: TRBJ2-5; CDR3: CASSPSPQGLGETQYF; DNA: TGTGCCAGTAGTCCCTCCCCGCAGGGGCTAGGAGAGACCCAGTACTTC
V: TRBV3-1/TRBV3-2; D: NA; size: NA; J: TRBJ2-3; CDR3: CASSQRTNSGTQYF; DNA: TGTGCCAGCAGCCAAAGGACTAATTCAGGCACGCAGTATTTT
V: TRBV5-1; D: TRBD1; size: NA; J: TRBJ2-3; CDR3: CASSFGQGFTDTQYF; DNA: TGCGCCAGCAGCTTCGGACAGGGGTTCACAGATACGCAGTATTTT
V: TRBV28; D: NA; size: few; J: TRBJ1-2; CDR3: CASSGLGYGYTF; DNA: TGTGCCAGTTCAGGGTTAGGCTATGGCTACACCTTC
V: TRBV3-1/TRBV3-2; D: NA; size: NA; J: TRBJ1-1; CDR3: CASSQGTDLEAFF; DNA: TGTGCCAGCAGCCAGGGGACTGACTTAGAAGCTTTCTTT
V: TRBV19; D: TRBD1; size: few; J: TRBJ1-5; CDR3: CARTGTNQPQHF; DNA: TGTGCCAGGACAGGGACCAATCAGCCCCAGCATTTT
V: TRBV6-1; D: NA; size: once; J: TRBJ1-6; CDR3: CASSEVGSSYNSPLHF; DNA: TGTGCCAGCAGTGAAGTTGGGAGCTCCTATAATTCACCCCTCCACTTT
V: TRBV5-1; D: NA; size: NA; J: TRBJ1-1; CDR3: CASSPRTGTEAFF; DNA: TGCGCCAGCAGCCCAAGAACGGGCACTGAAGCTTTCTTT
V: TRBV3-1/TRBV3-2; D: NA; size: NA; J: TRBJ1-6; CDR3: CASSTGLDSPLHF; DNA: TGTGCCAGCAGCACAGGGTTAGATTCACCCCTCCACTTT
V: TRBV5-5; D: NA; size: NA; J: TRBJ2-1; CDR3: CASSLTGGVYNEQFF; DNA: TGTGCCAGCAGCTTGACAGGGGGGGTCTACAATGAGCAGTTCTTC
V: TRBV24-1; D: TRBD1; size: NA; J: TRBJ1-2; CDR3: CATSDSPGQGRYGYTF; DNA: TGTGCCACCAGTGACTCCCCGGGACAGGGCCGCTATGGCTACACCTTC
V: TRBV29-1; D: TRBD1; size: NA; J: TRBJ1-6; CDR3: CSVGQGRDSPLHF; DNA: TGCAGCGTTGGACAGGGGCGGGATTCACCCCTCCACTTT
V: TRBV10-3; D: TRBD1; size: NA; J: TRBJ2-2; CDR3: CATTGGANTGELFF; DNA: TGTGCCACGACAGGGGGCGCGAACACCGGGGAGCTGTTTTTT
V: TRBV27; D: TRBD1; size: once; J: TRBJ1-1; CDR3: CASCLRTGHTEAFF; DNA: TGTGCCAGCTGTTTGAGGACAGGACACACTGAAGCTTTCTTT
V: TRBV24-1; D: TRBD2; size: NA; J: TRBJ2-3; CDR3: CATSDFSGGAADTQYF; DNA: TGTGCCACCAGTGACTTTAGCGGGGGGGCCGCAGATACGCAGTATTTT
V: TRBV4-2; D: TRBD2; size: NA; J: TRBJ2-3; CDR3: CASSQETSGGAVDTQYF; DNA: TGTGCCAGCAGCCAAGAGACTAGCGGGGGGGCCGTTGATACGCAGTATTTT
V: TRBV2; D: NA; size: NA; J: TRBJ2-7; CDR3: CASIQGGSYEQYF; DNA: TGTGCCAGCATTCAGGGGGGTTCCTACGAGCAGTACTTC
V: TRBV5-1; D: TRBD2; size: NA; J: TRBJ2-1; CDR3: CASSFQAGDYNEQFF; DNA: TGCGCCAGCAGCTTTCAAGCGGGGGATTACAATGAGCAGTTCTTC
V: TRBV4-3; D: NA; size: few; J: TRBJ1-6; CDR3: CASSQGGGPHSPLHF; DNA: TGCGCCAGCAGCCAGGGCGGGGGTCCCCATTCACCCCTCCACTTT
V: TRBV7-2; D: TRBD2; size: NA; J: TRBJ2-1; CDR3: CASSPRRGDYNEQFF; DNA: TGTGCCAGCAGCCCTAGGCGGGGGGACTACAATGAGCAGTTCTTC
V: TRBV11-2; D: TRBD1; size: NA; J: TRBJ2-5; CDR3: CASSSGDRGIETQYF; DNA: TGTGCCAGCAGCTCGGGGGACAGGGGTATAGAGACCCAGTACTTC
V: TRBV5-1; D: NA; size: NA; J: TRBJ1-1; CDR3: CASSPLGWTVNTEAFF; DNA: TGCGCCAGCAGCCCCTTAGGATGGACAGTGAACACTGAAGCTTTCTTT
V: TRBV2; D: NA; size: few; J: TRBJ1-1; CDR3: CAGKSGKATEAFF; DNA: TGTGCCGGCAAATCAGGGAAGGCCACTGAAGCTTTCTTT
V: TRBV5-5; D: NA; size: NA; J: TRBJ2-1; CDR3: CASSLAIADGYEQFF; DNA: TGTGCCAGCAGCTTGGCGATAGCGGATGGGTATGAGCAGTTCTTC
V: TRBV5-1; D: TRBD2; size: NA; J: TRBJ2-7; CDR3: CASSWASGDYEQYF; DNA: TGCGCCAGCAGCTGGGCTAGCGGGGATTACGAGCAGTACTTC
V: TRBV3-1/TRBV3-2; D: NA; size: NA; J: TRBJ1-2; CDR3: CASSQDLAGGYTF; DNA: TGTGCCAGCAGCCAAGATCTGGCGGGTGGCTACACCTTC
V: TRBV6-5; D: NA; size: NA; J: TRBJ2-3; CDR3: CASKISQGRTDTQYF; DNA: TGTGCCAGCAAAATCTCGCAGGGCCGCACAGATACGCAGTATTTT
V: TRBV28; D: TRBD1; size: NA; J: TRBJ1-6; CDR3: CASSLPTGGKGSPLHF; DNA: TGTGCCAGCAGTTTGCCGACAGGGGGCAAAGGTTCACCCCTCCACTTT